This TCR beta chain was captured by sequencing in a study of T cell responses to AZD1222 COVID-19 vaccine. Whole-study context: Second-dose timings of about 4 or about 12 weeks were pooled.

This clone was counted a few times. The repertoire was sequenced with immunoSEQ multiplex PCR; TCRdb's copy has only in-frame clones and lacks some. This sample yields some 150,000 clones, of which roughly nine tenths are seen a single time; over 2.5% belongs to the top ten. CDR3 length: 15 amino acids. V lost 4 bases, J lost 3 bases, and 9 bases stayed unmatched. CDR1 and CDR2 (germline): SGHVS, FQNEAQ. V is TRBV7-8 and J is TRBJ2-7; 7 positions match TRBD2. This TCR was recovered from an adult in good health. The material was peripheral blood, obtained on day 0 of AZD1222 vaccination. CDR3 protein: CASSSRRLAGYEQYF. The CDR3 DNA sequence: TGTGCCAGCAGCTCCCGACGACTAGCAGGCTACGAGCAGTACTTC.